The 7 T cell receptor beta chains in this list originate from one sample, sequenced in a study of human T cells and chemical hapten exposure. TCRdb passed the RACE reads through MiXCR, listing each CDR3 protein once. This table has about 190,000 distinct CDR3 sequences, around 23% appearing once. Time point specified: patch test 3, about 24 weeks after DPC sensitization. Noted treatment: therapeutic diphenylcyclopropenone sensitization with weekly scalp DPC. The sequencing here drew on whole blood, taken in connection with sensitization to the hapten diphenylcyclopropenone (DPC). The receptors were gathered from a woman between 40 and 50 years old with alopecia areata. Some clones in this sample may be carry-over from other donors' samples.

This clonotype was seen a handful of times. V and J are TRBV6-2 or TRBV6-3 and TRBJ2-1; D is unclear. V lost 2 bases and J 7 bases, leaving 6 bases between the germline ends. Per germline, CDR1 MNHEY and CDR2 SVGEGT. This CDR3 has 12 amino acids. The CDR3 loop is CASSYMVNEQFF. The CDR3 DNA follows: TGTGCCAGCAGTTACATGGTTAATGAGCAGTTCTTC.

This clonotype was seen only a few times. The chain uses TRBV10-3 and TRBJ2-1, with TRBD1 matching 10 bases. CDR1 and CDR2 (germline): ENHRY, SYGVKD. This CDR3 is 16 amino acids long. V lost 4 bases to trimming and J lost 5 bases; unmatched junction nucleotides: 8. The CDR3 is CAISGGAGTGDNEQFF. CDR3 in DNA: TGTGCCATCAGTGGGGGAGCCGGGACAGGGGACAATGAGCAGTTCTTC.

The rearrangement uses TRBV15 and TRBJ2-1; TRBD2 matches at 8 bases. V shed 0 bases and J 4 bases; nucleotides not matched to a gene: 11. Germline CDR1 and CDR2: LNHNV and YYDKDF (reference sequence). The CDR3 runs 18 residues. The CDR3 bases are TGTGCCACCAGCAGAGATCTTACCAGCGGGAGTTCTTACAATGAGCAGTTCTTC. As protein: CATSRDLTSGSSYNEQFF.

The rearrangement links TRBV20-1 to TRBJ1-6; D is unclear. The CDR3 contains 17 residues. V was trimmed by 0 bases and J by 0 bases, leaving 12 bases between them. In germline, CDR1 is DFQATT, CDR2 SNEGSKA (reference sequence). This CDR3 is CSARDGRFSSYNSPLHF. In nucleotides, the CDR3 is TGCAGTGCTAGAGATGGCAGGTTCAGCTCCTATAATTCACCCCTCCACTTT.

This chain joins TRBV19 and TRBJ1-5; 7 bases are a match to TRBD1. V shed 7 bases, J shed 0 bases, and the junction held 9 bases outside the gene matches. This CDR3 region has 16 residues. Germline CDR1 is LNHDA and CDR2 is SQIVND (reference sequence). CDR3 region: CASTQGGVLSNQPQHF. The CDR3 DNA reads TGTGCCAGTACCCAGGGGGGGGTCCTTAGCAATCAGCCCCAGCATTTT.

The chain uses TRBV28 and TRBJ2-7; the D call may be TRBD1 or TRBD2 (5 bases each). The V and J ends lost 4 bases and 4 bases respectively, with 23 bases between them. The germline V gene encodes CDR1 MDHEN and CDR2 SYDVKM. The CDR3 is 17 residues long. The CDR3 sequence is CASSSFARDPSRYEQYF. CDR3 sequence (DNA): TGTGCCAGCAGTTCTTTTGCCCGGGACCCCTCTCGATACGAGCAGTACTTC.

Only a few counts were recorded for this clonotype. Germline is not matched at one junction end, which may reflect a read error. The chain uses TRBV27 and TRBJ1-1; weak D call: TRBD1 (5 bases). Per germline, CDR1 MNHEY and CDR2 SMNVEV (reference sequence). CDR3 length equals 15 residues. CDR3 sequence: CASSITGLMNTEAFF. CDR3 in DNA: TGTGCGAGCAGCATCACAGGACTCATGAACACTGAAGCTTTCTTT.